Listed below are T cell receptor beta chains from one sample, sequenced in a study of cytomegalovirus exposure and HLA in healthy donors. Produced via immunoSEQ multiplex PCR; TCRdb's table is partial and in-frame only. There are hundreds of thousands of clones in the sample; approximately 90% occur only once, and roughly 0.82% lies in the top ten. The sample was PBMCs. These receptors were collected from a woman between 18 and 29 years old in good health and CMV-seronegative. Both conserved end residues are part of each CDR3. The D gene is left open where the match is weak. Clone size is shown for a subset of rows, as once, few, many or a class of expanded clone.

DNA | CDR3 | D | J | size | V
TGTGCCAGCAGCGTAGGGGGACTAGGGGCCTACGAGCAGTACTTC | CASSVGGLGAYEQYF | TRBD2 | TRBJ2-7 | once | TRBV9
TGTGCCAGCAGCTTAGCAGGACAGGGGGCAGACTATGGCTACACCTTC | CASSLAGQGADYGYTF | TRBD1 | TRBJ1-2 | few | TRBV7-9
TGCGCCAGCAGCCATGGCGACAGGGGCGGCAATCAGCCCCAGCATTTT | CASSHGDRGGNQPQHF | TRBD1 | TRBJ1-5 | . | TRBV4-1
TGTGCCAGCAGCGACAGAGGATTTGCAACTAATGAAAAACTGTTTTTT | CASSDRGFATNEKLFF | . | TRBJ1-4 | . | TRBV27
TGTGCCAGCAGGTTTGCGGCATCCTACGAGCAGTACTTC | CASRFAASYEQYF | . | TRBJ2-7 | . | TRBV27
TGCGCCAGCAGCTTGGCGACAGGGAACACTGAAGCTTTCTTT | CASSLATGNTEAFF | . | TRBJ1-1 | . | TRBV5-1
TGTGCCAGCAGCTTGGATTCGGGAGCGGCATACAATGAGCAGTTCTTC | CASSLDSGAAYNEQFF | . | TRBJ2-1 | . | TRBV5-6
TGTGCCACGGGAACAGGGTTGGGCGAGCAGTACTTC | CATGTGLGEQYF | . | TRBJ2-7 | . | TRBV6-5
TGTGCCAGCAGGACTCCGGGGGGAAGCTATGGCTACACCTTC | CASRTPGGSYGYTF | . | TRBJ1-2 | . | TRBV6-5
TGCGCCAGCAGTGCCCCGGGACAGTTGTACGAGCAGTACTTC | CASSAPGQLYEQYF | TRBD1 | TRBJ2-7 | . | TRBV10-1
TGTGCCAGCAGTGGACCGGGACAGGGGAGGCACGAGCAGTACTTC | CASSGPGQGRHEQYF | TRBD1 | TRBJ2-7 | few | TRBV25-1
TGTGCCAGCAGGGACAGGGGGCATGGCAATCAGCCCCAGCATTTT | CASRDRGHGNQPQHF | TRBD1 | TRBJ1-5 | . | TRBV18
TGTGCCAGTAGTTTAAGCGGGATGGCTGATTCCAAAAACATTCAGTACTTC | CASSLSGMADSKNIQYF | TRBD2 | TRBJ2-4 | . | TRBV19
TGTGCCAGCAGCTTGGTTTTCTTGAACACTGAAGCTTTCTTT | CASSLVFLNTEAFF | . | TRBJ1-1 | . | TRBV5-8
TGTGCCAGCAGCCTAACAGGGGGCTATACTGAAGCTTTCTTT | CASSLTGGYTEAFF | TRBD1 | TRBJ1-1 | . | TRBV14
TGTGCCAGCAGCTTAGGCAGTTTGACAGGGGCAGGGGGAAACACCATATATTTT | CASSLGSLTGAGGNTIYF | TRBD1 | TRBJ1-3 | many | TRBV7-8
TGCGCCAGCAGGGGAGGGAGCGCCAATGAGCAGTTCTTC | CASRGGSANEQFF | TRBD2 | TRBJ2-1 | . | TRBV5-1
TGTGCCAGCTGGGGGACGGGGGGCTCCTACGAGCAGTACTTC | CASWGTGGSYEQYF | TRBD2 | TRBJ2-7 | once | TRBV6-1
TGTGCCAGCTCAGAGGATAGTGCCAAAAACATTCAGTACTTC | CASSEDSAKNIQYF | . | TRBJ2-4 | . | TRBV2
TGTGCCAGCAGCTCAACGGACAGGGCAGGCTATGGCTACACCTTC | CASSSTDRAGYGYTF | TRBD1 | TRBJ1-2 | few | TRBV7-9
TGTGCCAGCAGCTCCTCGGAAACCCAGGATCAGCCCCAGCATTTT | CASSSSETQDQPQHF | . | TRBJ1-5 | . | TRBV7-9
TGTGCCAGCAGTTTTCCTGGGGGGACCTACAATGAGCAGTTCTTC | CASSFPGGTYNEQFF | . | TRBJ2-1 | . | TRBV27
TGTGCCAGCACCTTAAGTCGGGGTGCTGGCTACACCTTC | CASTLSRGAGYTF | . | TRBJ1-2 | . | TRBV28
TGTGCCAGCAGTGAAGAAGCCATCAATGAGCAGTTCTTC | CASSEEAINEQFF | . | TRBJ2-1 | . | TRBV2
TGTGCCAGCAGTGAAGAGCGACGGAAACTGTTTTTT | CASSEERRKLFF | . | TRBJ1-4 | once | TRBV6-1
TGTGCCAGCAGTCTTGCGGGGAAGGGCAATCAGCCCCAGCATTTT | CASSLAGKGNQPQHF | . | TRBJ1-5 | . | TRBV28
TGTGCCAGCAGCTCAGCTCAGGCCAACTATGGCTACACCTTC | CASSSAQANYGYTF | . | TRBJ1-2 | . | TRBV11-2
TGCGCCAGCAGCCAAGACCTAGCGGGGGGCTTCTACAATGAGCAGTTCTTC | CASSQDLAGGFYNEQFF | TRBD2 | TRBJ2-1 | . | TRBV4-1
TGTGCCAGCACCCTCCGAACAGGGCGGGTAGCCGGGGAGCTGTTTTTT | CASTLRTGRVAGELFF | . | TRBJ2-2 | . | TRBV28
TGCAGCGTCGGGACTCGAAAGTGGGACACTGAAGCTTTCTTT | CSVGTRKWDTEAFF | . | TRBJ1-1 | . | TRBV29-1
TGTGCCAGCAGTTTTATGGGGGAGGGCGAGCAGTACTTC | CASSFMGEGEQYF | TRBD2 | TRBJ2-7 | . | TRBV27
TGTGCCAGCTCCGGCAGGGATTATCACTACGAGCAGTACTTC | CASSGRDYHYEQYF | . | TRBJ2-7 | . | TRBV18
TGTGCCATCAGCGAACAGGTATTTGGAGGGGTCCACGAGCAGTACTTC | CAISEQVFGGVHEQYF | . | TRBJ2-7 | . | TRBV10-3
TGTGCCAGCAGCGGCACCGGGACAGGGGGCTCTGGGGCCAACGTCCTGACTTTC | CASSGTGTGGSGANVLTF | TRBD1 | TRBJ2-6 | . | TRBV9
TGTGCCAGCAGCCCCCCGACAGGTCAAATGAATACGCAGTATTTT | CASSPPTGQMNTQYF | . | TRBJ2-3 | . | TRBV4-2
TGTGCCAGCAGTCCACCTGGGGCGCACGGGGATACGCAGTATTTT | CASSPPGAHGDTQYF | . | TRBJ2-3 | . | TRBV28
TGTGCCAGTAGTATACCCGCGTCTGAAGCTTTCTTT | CASSIPASEAFF | . | TRBJ1-1 | . | TRBV19
TGTGCCAGCAGTTTCAAAGGACAGGGACAAGATGAGCAGTTCTTC | CASSFKGQGQDEQFF | TRBD1 | TRBJ2-1 | . | TRBV27
TGTGCCAGCTCACCGGGACACCCTCACACTGAAGCTTTCTTT | CASSPGHPHTEAFF | . | TRBJ1-1 | . | TRBV18
TGCAGCGTTGACGGGGGGCGTGGGGGGCAAGATACGCAGTATTTT | CSVDGGRGGQDTQYF | . | TRBJ2-3 | . | TRBV29-1
TGTGCCAGCACCGGGTGGAATATGGCCTACGAGCAGTACTTC | CASTGWNMAYEQYF | . | TRBJ2-7 | . | TRBV6-1